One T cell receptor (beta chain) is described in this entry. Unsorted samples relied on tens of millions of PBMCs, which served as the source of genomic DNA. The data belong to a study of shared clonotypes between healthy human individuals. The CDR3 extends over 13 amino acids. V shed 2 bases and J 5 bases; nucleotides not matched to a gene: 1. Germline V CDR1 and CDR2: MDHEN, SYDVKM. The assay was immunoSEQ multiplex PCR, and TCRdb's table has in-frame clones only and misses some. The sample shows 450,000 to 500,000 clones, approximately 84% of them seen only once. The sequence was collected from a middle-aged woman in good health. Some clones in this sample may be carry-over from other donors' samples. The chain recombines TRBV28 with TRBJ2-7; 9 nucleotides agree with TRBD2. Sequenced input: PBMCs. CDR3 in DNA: TGTGCCAGCAGTTTAGCGGGAGGGGACGAGCAGTACTTC. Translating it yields CASSLAGGDEQYF.